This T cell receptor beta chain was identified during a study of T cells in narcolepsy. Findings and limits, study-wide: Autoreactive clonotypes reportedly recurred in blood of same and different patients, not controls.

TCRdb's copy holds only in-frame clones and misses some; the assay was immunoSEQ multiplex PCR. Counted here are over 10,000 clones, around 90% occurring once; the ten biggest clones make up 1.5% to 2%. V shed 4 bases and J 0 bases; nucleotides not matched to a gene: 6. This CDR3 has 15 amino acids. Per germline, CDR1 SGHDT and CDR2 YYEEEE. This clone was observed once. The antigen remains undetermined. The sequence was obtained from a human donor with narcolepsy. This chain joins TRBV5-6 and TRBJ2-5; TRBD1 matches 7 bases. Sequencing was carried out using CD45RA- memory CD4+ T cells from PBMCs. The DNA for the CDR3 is TGTGCCAGCAGCCCGGGACAGACCTACCAAGAGACCCAGTACTTC. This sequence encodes CASSPGQTYQETQYF.